Listed here is a single T cell receptor (beta chain). There are 13 residues in the CDR3. Germline CDR1 is SGHRS and CDR2 is YFSETQ. Trimming removed 4 bases at V and 4 bases at J, with 10 bases between. Unique molecular identifiers, one per molecule, were present on every TCR cDNA molecule. TCRdb re-analysed the 5' RACE reads in MiXCR, keeping a single row per CDR3 protein. This table has about 1,500 distinct CDR3 sequences, around 14% appearing once. The data derive from a study of spatial heterogeneity in lung cancer. Time point given: sample taken at primary tumor resection. The donors, 70 or so patients with untreated early-stage non-small cell lung cancer, provided the samples. Unsorted whole RNA from tumor, nontumor lung or frozen PBMC underwent sequencing.

The source was normal lung tissue next to the tumor, collected at surgery. This TCR derives from a male donor with early-stage non-small cell lung cancer. The V call is TRBV5-1, the J call TRBJ2-3; no clear D gene. The CDR3 DNA sequence: TGCGCCAGCAGCGTGCGGATAGCAGATACGCAGTATTTT. This translates into CASSVRIADTQYF.